The sample holds a few counts of the clone carrying this T cell receptor (beta chain). This sample was taken from a study of blood T cell repertoires in COVID-19. Study details: The cDNA or gDNA used as material had been derived from T cells, B-cell-depleted T cells, or PBMCs.

CDR1 and CDR2 (germline): SNHLY, FYNNEI. Trimming pared 4 bases from V and 7 bases from J, leaving 11 bases between. The CDR3 contains 12 residues. As processed by the authors: Reference gene primer amplification in the assay estimated nucleated cell counts. The method was immunoSEQ multiplex PCR; TCRdb's version includes in-frame clones alone and lacks a portion of them. V, J and clone size derive from that table, while D and trimming were established from the DNA sequence. The data hold 150,000 or so clones, with approximately 81% observed a single time. The rearrangement joins TRBV2 to TRBJ2-7, with D perhaps TRBD2 (5 bases). The sample consisted of peripheral blood. This TCR was recovered from a man aged 18 to 29 with active or convalescent COVID-19. The CDR3 reads CASSADSREQYF. DNA of the CDR3: TGTGCCAGCAGTGCGGACTCTAGGGAGCAGTACTTC.